This TCR beta chain was identified in a study of PD-L1 blockade in urothelial cancer. Notes on the study in general: Enhanced expansion of tumor-associated blood clones at 3 weeks characterized durable-benefit patients.

Time point: peripheral blood 6 weeks after treatment start. The data were produced by immunoSEQ multiplex PCR, yet TCRdb's version contains in-frame clones alone and is incomplete. The sample gives 120,000 or so clones, 86% of which show up once; 2.4% is in the top ten. With regard to this clone: Antigen specificity is unknown.

The TCR originated in a man aged 50 or older with urothelial cancer. The input for sequencing was PBMCs, taken around atezolizumab (anti-PD-L1) treatment.

The DNA for the CDR3 is TGTGCCATCAGTGAGACACAGGGGGCCAAAATCTCCTACGAGCAGTACTTC. This encodes CAISETQGAKISYEQYF. The chain joins TRBV10-3 to TRBJ2-7, with TRBD1 matching over 9 bases. This CDR3 is built from 17 residues. The V and J ends lost 2 bases and 0 bases, in that order; junction bases with no gene match: 8. Germline V gives CDR1 ENHRY, CDR2 SYGVKD.